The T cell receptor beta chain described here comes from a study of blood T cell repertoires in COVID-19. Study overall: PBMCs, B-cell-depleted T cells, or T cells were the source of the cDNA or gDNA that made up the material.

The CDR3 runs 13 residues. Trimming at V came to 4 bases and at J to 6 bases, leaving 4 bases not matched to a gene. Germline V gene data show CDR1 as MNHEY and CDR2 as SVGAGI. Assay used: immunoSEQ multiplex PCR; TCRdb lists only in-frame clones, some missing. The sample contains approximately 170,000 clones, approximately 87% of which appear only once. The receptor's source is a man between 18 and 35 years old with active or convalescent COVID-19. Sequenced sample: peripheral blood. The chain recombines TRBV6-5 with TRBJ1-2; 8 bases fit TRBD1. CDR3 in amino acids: CASSSRTGNGYTF. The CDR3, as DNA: TGTGCCAGCAGTTCCCGGACAGGGAATGGCTACACCTTC.